This record looks at one TCR beta chain sequence and its context. Its antigen is not identified. The CDR3 is made up of 15 amino acids. Germline V CDR1 and CDR2: SGHRS, YFSETQ. Trimming shortened V by 2 bases and J by 4 bases, and 12 bases separated the two germline ends. This entry is derived from a study of shared clonotypes between healthy human individuals. Study results and caveats: Compared with memory subsets, naive subsets generally had larger estimated richness. Clonotype sharing among donors was thought likely to change with sequencing depth.

Healthy and HIV-negative, the adult donors had no recent acute infections or vaccinations. Original processing notes: Owing to the provision of junction-only sequences devoid of quality scores by immunoSEQ, filtering differed. The assay was immunoSEQ multiplex PCR, and TCRdb's table has in-frame clones only and misses some. That table gives V, J and clone size, and the DNA gave D and trimming. The sample lists about 980,000 clones; less than 85% were seen once. V is TRBV5-1 and J is TRBJ2-2; the D call may be TRBD1 or TRBD2 (6 bases each). This sequence was found in a man younger than 35 in good health. The sequenced sample was memory CD4+ T cells sorted from blood. Subset noted: CD45RA-negative fraction. CDR3 amino acids: CASSFQQGGTGELFF. The CDR3 nucleotides are TGCGCCAGCAGCTTCCAACAGGGAGGCACCGGGGAGCTGTTTTTT.